This TCR beta chain was retrieved from a study of T cell responses to AZD1222 COVID-19 vaccine. CDR1 and CDR2 from the germline V gene are KGHSH and LQKENI. The germline V and J ends were trimmed by 6 bases and 2 bases, with 10 bases remaining between them. This CDR3 has 13 amino acids. Remarks on this clone: Its antigen is unidentified.

Libraries were prepared by immunoSEQ multiplex PCR; TCRdb keeps only in-frame clonotypes and omits some of them. In the table there are fewer than 90,000 clones, nearly 90% of which are singletons. Findings of the study overall: Spike-specific TCR breadth rose after two AZD1222 doses, and depth rose as well.

This clonotype was sampled from an adult in good health. The chain links TRBV18 to TRBJ1-2; D is perhaps TRBD1 (5 bases). This specimen was peripheral blood, taken on day 0 of AZD1222 vaccination. For the CDR3, the DNA is TGTGCCAGCTCGGAGGACATGAACTATGGCTACACCTTC. Translated: CASSEDMNYGYTF.